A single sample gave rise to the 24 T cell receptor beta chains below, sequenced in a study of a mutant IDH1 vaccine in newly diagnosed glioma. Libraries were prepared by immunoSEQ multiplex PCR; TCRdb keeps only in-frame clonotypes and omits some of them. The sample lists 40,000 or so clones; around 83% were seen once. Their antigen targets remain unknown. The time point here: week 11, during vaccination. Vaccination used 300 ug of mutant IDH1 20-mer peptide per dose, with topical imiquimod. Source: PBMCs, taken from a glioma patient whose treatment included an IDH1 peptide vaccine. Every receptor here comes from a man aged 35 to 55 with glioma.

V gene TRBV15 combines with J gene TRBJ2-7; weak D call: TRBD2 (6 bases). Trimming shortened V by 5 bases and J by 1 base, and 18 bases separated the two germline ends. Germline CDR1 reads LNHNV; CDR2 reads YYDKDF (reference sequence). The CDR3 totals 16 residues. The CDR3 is CATSAWVGRGSYEQYF. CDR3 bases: TGTGCCACCAGCGCGTGGGTCGGGAGAGGGTCCTACGAGCAGTACTTC.

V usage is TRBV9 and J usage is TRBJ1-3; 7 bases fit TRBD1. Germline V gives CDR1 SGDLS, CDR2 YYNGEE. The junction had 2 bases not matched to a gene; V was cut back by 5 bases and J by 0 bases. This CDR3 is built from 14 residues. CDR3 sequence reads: CASSSGGSGNTIYF. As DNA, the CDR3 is TGTGCCAGCAGTTCAGGGGGCTCTGGAAACACCATATATTTT.

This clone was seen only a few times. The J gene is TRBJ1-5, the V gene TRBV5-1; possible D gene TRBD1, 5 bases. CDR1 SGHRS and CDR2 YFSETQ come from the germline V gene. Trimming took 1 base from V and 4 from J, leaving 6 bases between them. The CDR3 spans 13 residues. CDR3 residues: CASSLWGNQPQHF. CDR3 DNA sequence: TGCGCCAGCAGCTTGTGGGGGAATCAGCCCCAGCATTTT. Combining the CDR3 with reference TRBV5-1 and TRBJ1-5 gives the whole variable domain KAGVTQTPRYLIKTRGQQVTLSCSPISGHRSVSWYQQTPGQGLQFLFEYFSETQRNKGNFPGRFSGRQFSNSRSEMNVSTLELGDSALYLCASSLWGNQPQHFGDGTRLSIL.

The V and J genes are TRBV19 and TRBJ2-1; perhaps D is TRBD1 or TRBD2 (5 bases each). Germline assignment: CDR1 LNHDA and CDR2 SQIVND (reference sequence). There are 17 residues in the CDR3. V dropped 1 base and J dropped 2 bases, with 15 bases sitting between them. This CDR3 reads CASSIGGRWLPYNEQFF. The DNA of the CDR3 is TGTGCCAGTAGTATAGGGGGGAGATGGCTACCCTACAATGAGCAGTTCTTC.

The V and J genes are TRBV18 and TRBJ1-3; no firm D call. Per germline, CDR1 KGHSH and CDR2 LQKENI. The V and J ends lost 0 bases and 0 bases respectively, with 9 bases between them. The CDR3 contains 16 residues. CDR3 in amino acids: CASSPPGFPSGNTIYF. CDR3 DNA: TGTGCCAGCTCACCACCAGGATTTCCCTCTGGAAACACCATATATTTT.

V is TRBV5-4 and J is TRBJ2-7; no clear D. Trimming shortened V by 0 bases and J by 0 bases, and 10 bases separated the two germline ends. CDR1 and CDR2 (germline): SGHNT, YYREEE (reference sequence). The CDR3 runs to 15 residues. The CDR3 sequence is CASSLGGARSYEQYF. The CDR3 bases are TGTGCCAGCAGCTTGGGCGGCGCTCGCTCCTACGAGCAGTACTTC.

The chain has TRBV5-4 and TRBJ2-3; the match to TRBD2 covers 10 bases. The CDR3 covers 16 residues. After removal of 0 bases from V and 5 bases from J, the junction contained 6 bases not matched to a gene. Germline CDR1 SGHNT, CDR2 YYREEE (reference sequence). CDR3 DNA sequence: TGTGCCAGCAGCTTGGCGGGAGCGGGAGGGCAAGATACGCAGTATTTT. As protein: CASSLAGAGGQDTQYF.

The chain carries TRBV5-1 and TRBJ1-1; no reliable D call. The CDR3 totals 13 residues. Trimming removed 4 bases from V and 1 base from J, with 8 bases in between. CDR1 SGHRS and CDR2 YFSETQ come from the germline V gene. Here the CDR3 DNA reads TGCGCCAGCAGCACCGCAGAGAACACTGAAGCTTTCTTT. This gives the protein CASSTAENTEAFF. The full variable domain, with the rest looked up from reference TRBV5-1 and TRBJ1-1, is KAGVTQTPRYLIKTRGQQVTLSCSPISGHRSVSWYQQTPGQGLQFLFEYFSETQRNKGNFPGRFSGRQFSNSRSEMNVSTLELGDSALYLCASSTAENTEAFFGQGTRLTVV.

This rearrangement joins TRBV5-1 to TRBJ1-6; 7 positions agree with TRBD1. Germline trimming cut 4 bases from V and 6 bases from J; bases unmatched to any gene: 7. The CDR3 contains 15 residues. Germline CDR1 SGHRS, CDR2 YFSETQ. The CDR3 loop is CASSLGTASNSPLHF. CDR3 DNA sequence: TGCGCCAGCAGCCTCGGGACAGCGAGTAATTCACCCCTCCACTTT.

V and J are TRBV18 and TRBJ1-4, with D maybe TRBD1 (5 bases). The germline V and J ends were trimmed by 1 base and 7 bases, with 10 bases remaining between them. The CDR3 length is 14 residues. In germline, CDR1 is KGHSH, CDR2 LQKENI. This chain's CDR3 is CASSPLPGGEKLFF. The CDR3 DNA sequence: TGTGCCAGCTCACCACTCCCCGGGGGTGAAAAACTGTTTTTT.

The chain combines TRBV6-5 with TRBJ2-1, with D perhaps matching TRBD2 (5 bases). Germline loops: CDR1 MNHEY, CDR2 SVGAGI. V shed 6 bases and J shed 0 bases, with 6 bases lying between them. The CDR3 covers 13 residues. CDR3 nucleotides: TGTGCCAGCAGCGACTACTCCTACAATGAGCAGTTCTTC. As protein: CASSDYSYNEQFF.

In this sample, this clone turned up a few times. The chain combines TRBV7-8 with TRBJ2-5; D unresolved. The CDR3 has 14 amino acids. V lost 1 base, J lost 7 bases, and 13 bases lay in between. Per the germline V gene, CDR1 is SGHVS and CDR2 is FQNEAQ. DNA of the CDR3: TGTGCCAGCAGCTTAGGTACCCAAGTGGGGACCCAGTACTTC. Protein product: CASSLGTQVGTQYF.

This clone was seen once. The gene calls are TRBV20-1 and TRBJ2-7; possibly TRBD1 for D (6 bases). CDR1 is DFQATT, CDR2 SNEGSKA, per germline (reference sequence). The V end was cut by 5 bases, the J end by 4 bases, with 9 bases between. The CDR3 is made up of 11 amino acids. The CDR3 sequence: CSAPGHYEQYF. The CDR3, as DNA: TGCAGTGCTCCGGGACATTACGAGCAGTACTTC.

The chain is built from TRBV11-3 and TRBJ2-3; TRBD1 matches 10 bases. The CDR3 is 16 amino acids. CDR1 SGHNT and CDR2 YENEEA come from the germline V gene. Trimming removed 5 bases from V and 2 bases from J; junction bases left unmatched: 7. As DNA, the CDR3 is TGTGCCAGCAGCCCCAGGACAGGGGGATTCACAGATACGCAGTATTTT. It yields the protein CASSPRTGGFTDTQYF.

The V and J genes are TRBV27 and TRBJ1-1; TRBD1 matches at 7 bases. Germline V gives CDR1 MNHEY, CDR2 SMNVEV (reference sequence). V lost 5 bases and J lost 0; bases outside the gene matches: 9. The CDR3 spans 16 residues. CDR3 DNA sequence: TGTGCCAGCAGTCAAATCCCGGGACAGCTGAACACTGAAGCTTTCTTT. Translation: CASSQIPGQLNTEAFF.

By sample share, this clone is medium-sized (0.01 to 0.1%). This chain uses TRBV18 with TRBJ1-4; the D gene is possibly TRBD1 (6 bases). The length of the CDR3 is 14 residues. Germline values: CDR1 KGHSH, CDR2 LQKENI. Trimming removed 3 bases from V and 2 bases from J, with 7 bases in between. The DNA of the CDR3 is TGTGCCAGCTCACCCCAGGGGACTAATGAAAAACTGTTTTTT. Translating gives CASSPQGTNEKLFF.

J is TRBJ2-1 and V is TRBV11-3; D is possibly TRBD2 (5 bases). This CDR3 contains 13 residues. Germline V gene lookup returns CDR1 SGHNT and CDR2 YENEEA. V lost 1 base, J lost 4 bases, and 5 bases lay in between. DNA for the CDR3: TGTGCCAGCAGCTTAGCGGGGTACAATGAGCAGTTCTTC. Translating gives CASSLAGYNEQFF.

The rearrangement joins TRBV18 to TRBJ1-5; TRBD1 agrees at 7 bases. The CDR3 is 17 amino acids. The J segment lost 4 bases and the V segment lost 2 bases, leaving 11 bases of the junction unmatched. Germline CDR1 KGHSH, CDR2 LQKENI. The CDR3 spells CASSPYRGSKGNQPQHF. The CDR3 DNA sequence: TGTGCCAGCTCACCATACAGGGGCTCCAAAGGGAATCAGCCCCAGCATTTT.

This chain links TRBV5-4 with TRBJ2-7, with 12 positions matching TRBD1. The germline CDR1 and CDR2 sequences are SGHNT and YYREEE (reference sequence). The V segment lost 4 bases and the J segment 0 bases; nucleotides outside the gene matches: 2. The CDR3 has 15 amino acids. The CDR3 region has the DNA TGTGCCAGCAGCCCGGGACAGGGGGCCTCCTACGAGCAGTACTTC. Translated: CASSPGQGASYEQYF.

The CDR3 DNA is TGTGCCAGCAGTGAACTAGAGTACAATGAGCAGTTCTTC. Its translation is CASSELEYNEQFF. The chain combines TRBV6-1 with TRBJ2-1; no clear D. The CDR3 contains 13 residues. Trimming cost V 2 bases and J 4 bases, with 6 bases left between them. CDR1 is MNHNS, CDR2 SASEGT, per germline.

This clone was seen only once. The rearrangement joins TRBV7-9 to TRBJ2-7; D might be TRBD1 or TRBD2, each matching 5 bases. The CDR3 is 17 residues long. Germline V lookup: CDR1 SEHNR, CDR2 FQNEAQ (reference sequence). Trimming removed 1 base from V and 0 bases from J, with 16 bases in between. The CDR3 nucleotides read TGTGCCAGCAGCTTAGACTTGTGGCAGGGAGTCTCCTACGAGCAGTACTTC. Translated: CASSLDLWQGVSYEQYF.

The CDR3 DNA is TGCGCCAGCAGCCAAGAAAATTACGGGGCGCGGTCGACCGCTTTCTTT. It is translated as CASSQENYGARSTAFF. The rearrangement uses TRBV4-3 and TRBJ1-1; tentatively, D is TRBD1 (5 bases). This CDR3 comprises 16 residues. Trimming shortened V by 0 bases and J by 11 bases, and 22 bases separated the two germline ends. CDR1 is LGHNA and CDR2 is YSLEER in the germline V gene.

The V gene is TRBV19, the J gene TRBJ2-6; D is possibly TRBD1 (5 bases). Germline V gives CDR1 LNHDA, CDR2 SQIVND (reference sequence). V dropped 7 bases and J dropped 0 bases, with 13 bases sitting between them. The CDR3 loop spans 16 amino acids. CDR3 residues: CASMGQTHSGANVLTF. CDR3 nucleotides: TGTGCCAGTATGGGGCAAACCCACTCTGGGGCCAACGTCCTGACTTTC.

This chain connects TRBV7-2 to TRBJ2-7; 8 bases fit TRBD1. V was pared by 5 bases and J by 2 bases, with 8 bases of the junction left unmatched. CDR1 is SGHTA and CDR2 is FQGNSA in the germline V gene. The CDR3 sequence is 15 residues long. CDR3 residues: CASSTPGGDPYEQYF. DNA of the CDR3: TGTGCCAGCAGCACGCCAGGGGGCGATCCCTACGAGCAGTACTTC. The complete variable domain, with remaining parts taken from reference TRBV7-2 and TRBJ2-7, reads GAGVSQSPSNKVTEKGKDVELRCDPISGHTALYWYRQSLGQGLEFLIYFQGNSAPDKSGLPSDRFSAERTGGSVSTLTIQRTQQEDSAVYLCASSTPGGDPYEQYFGPGTRLTVT.